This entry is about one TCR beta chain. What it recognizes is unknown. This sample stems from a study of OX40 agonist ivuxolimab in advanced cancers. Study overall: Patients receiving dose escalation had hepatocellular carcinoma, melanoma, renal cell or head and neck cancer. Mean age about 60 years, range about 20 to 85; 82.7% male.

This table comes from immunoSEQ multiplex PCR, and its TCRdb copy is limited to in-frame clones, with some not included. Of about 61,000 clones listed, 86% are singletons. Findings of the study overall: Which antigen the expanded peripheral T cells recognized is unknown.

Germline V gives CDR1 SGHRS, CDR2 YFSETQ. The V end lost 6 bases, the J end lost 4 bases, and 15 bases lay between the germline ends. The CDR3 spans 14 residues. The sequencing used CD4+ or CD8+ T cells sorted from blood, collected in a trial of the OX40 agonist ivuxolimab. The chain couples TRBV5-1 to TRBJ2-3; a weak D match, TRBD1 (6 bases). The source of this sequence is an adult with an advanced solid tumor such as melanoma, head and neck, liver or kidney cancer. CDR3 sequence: CASTELQGSDTQYF. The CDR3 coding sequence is TGCGCCAGCACCGAGCTACAGGGTTCAGATACGCAGTATTTT. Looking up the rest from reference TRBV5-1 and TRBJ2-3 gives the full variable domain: KAGVTQTPRYLIKTRGQQVTLSCSPISGHRSVSWYQQTPGQGLQFLFEYFSETQRNKGNFPGRFSGRQFSNSRSEMNVSTLELGDSALYLCASTELQGSDTQYFGPGTRLTVL.